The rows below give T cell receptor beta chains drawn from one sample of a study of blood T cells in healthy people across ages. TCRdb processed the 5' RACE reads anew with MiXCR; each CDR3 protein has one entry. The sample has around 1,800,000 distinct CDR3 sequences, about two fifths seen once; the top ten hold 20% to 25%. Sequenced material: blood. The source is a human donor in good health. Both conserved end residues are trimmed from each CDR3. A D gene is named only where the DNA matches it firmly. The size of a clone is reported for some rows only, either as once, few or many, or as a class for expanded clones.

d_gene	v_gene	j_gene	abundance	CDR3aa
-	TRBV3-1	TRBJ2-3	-	ASSQGGLLLDTQY
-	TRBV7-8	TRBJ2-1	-	ASSYRASYNEQF
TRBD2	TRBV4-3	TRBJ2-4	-	ASSQDGGGPERAKNIQY
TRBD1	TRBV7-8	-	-	ASSYTGGANKNEQY
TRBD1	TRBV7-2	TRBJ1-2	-	ASSLSNRGPHYGYT
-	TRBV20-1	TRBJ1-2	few	SAPGRPYGYT
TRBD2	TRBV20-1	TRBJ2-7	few	SARDPSGLGGGPYEQY
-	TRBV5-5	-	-	ASSLISGPYEQY
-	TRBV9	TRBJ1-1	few	ASSVEGGDTEAF
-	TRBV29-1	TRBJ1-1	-	SVALWGAENTEAF
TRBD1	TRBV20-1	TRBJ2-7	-	SAREEGGGQGYDEQY
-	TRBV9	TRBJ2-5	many	ASSVDRTLETQY
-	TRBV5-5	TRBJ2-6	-	ASSLVDDSSGANVLT
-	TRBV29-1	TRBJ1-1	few	SVGPRSLEAF
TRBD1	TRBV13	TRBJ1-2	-	ASSLDTGTGNGYT
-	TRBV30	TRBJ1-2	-	AGRVNTYGYT
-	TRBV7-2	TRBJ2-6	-	ASSLGARVTGANVLT
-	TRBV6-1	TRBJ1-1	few	ASRSTEAF
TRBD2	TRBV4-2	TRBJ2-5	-	ASSQETTSPYNEQY
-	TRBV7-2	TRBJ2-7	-	ASSQNWDSSYEQY
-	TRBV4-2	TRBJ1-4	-	ASSQDPAGNAEKLF
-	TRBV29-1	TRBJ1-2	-	SVDYATGTPYGYT
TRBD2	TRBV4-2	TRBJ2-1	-	ASSQDASGAYNEQF
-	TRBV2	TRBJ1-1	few	ASSVRQNTEAF
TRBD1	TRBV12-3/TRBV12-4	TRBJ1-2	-	ASRATGALYGYT
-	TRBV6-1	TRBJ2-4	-	ASSGWDSIVREQY
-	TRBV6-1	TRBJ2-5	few	ASVRGFGGTTKETQY
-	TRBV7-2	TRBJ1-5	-	ASSLSGVYSNQPQH
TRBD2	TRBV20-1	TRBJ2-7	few	SATRLAASYEQY
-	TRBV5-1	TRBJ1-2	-	ASSLRTDHGYT
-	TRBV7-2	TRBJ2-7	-	ASSPAVTPTQQY
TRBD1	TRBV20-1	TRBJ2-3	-	SASPGTGPTDTQY
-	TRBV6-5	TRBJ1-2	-	ASSFRGLMNGYT
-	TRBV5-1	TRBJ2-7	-	ASSLRGHYEQY
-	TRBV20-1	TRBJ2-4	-	SARKFENIQY
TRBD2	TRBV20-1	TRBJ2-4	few	SATGGTGEQY
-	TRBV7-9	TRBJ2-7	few	TSSPIDGITYEQY
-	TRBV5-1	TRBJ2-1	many	ASSLGGRSSYNEQF
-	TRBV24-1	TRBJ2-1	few	AIESYNEQF
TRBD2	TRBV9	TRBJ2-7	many	ASSVGTSGYEQY
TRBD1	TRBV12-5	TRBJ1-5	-	ASGRGQGGNQPQH
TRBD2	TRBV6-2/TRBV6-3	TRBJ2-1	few	ASSYWEGGNEQF
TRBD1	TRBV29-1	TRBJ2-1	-	SVEAEDRGPEQF
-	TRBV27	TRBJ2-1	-	ASKSVSSYNEQF
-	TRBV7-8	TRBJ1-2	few	ASSFDGIRFDYDYT
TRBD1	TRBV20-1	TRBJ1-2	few	SARDGQGVYGYT
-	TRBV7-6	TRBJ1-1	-	ASSQIMDLNTEAF
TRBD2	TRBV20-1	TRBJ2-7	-	SAREGVGGYREQY
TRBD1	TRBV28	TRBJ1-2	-	ASSLLGTEANYGYT